This is a list of T cell receptor beta chains from one sample in a study of CD8 T cells in Susac syndrome. TCRdb called the immunoSEQ multiplex PCR reads again in MiXCR, with one record for every CDR3 protein. The sample yields 120,000 to 150,000 distinct CDR3 sequences, approximately 93% seen once. The sequenced sample was CD4+ T cells from PBMCs. All receptors come from a human donor in good health. Each CDR3 is given with its conserved first and last residue. D genes are given only for firm matches. Some rows have no size entry. The others give once, few or many, or a class for an expanded clone.

CDR3: CASSLGTFSTDTQYF
DNA: TGTGCCAGCAGCTTAGGGACTTTTAGCACAGATACGCAGTATTTT
size: NA
J: TRBJ2-3
D: NA
V: TRBV11-2

CDR3: CAISESTANTGELFF
DNA: TGTGCCATCAGTGAGTCGACAGCGAACACCGGGGAGCTGTTTTTT
size: NA
J: TRBJ2-2
D: NA
V: TRBV10-3

CDR3: CASSESPTGLPQYF
DNA: TGTGCCAGCAGTGAATCCCCGACAGGGTTACCCCAGTACTTC
size: NA
J: TRBJ2-5
D: TRBD1
V: TRBV6-1

CDR3: CASSSGTVMYEQFF
DNA: TGTGCCAGCAGTTCCGGGACGGTAATGTATGAGCAGTTCTTC
size: once
J: TRBJ2-1
D: NA
V: TRBV6-6

CDR3: CASSPGSPQETQYF
DNA: TGTGCCAGCAGTCCCGGGTCACCTCAAGAGACCCAGTACTTC
size: NA
J: TRBJ2-5
D: NA
V: TRBV12-3/TRBV12-4

CDR3: CASRPTGALPYEQYF
DNA: TGTGCCAGTAGGCCGACAGGGGCCTTACCCTACGAGCAGTACTTC
size: NA
J: TRBJ2-7
D: TRBD1
V: TRBV19

CDR3: CAWSDPRTWTNEAFF
DNA: TGTGCCTGGAGTGACCCTCGAACCTGGACAAATGAAGCTTTCTTT
size: NA
J: TRBJ1-1
D: NA
V: TRBV30

CDR3: CASNWDVSSYEQYF
DNA: TGTGCCAGCAACTGGGACGTGAGCTCCTACGAGCAGTACTTC
size: NA
J: TRBJ2-7
D: NA
V: TRBV6-1

CDR3: CASSPGTSLPYNEQFF
DNA: TGTGCCAGCAGCCCCGGGACTAGCCTCCCCTACAATGAGCAGTTCTTC
size: NA
J: TRBJ2-1
D: TRBD2
V: TRBV3-1

CDR3: CSASGSLNEKLFF
DNA: TGCAGTGCTTCGGGCAGCCTTAATGAAAAACTGTTTTTT
size: once
J: TRBJ1-4
D: NA
V: TRBV20-1

CDR3: CASSWDRGEYGYTF
DNA: TGTGCCAGCAGCTGGGACAGGGGGGAATATGGCTACACCTTC
size: NA
J: TRBJ1-2
D: TRBD1
V: TRBV2

CDR3: CASTPPLGGSGRDTGELFF
DNA: TGTGCCAGCACCCCTCCGTTGGGGGGCAGCGGGAGGGACACCGGGGAGCTGTTTTTT
size: NA
J: TRBJ2-2
D: TRBD2
V: TRBV28

CDR3: CASSTRLATTDTQYF
DNA: TGTGCCAGTAGTACCCGACTAGCGACCACAGATACGCAGTATTTT
size: NA
J: TRBJ2-3
D: TRBD2
V: TRBV19

CDR3: CASSPGTWEQFF
DNA: TGTGCCAGCAGCCCAGGGACTTGGGAGCAGTTCTTC
size: NA
J: TRBJ2-1
D: NA
V: TRBV6-2/TRBV6-3

CDR3: CASSRDNPWGYEKLFF
DNA: TGTGCCAGCAGCCGGGACAACCCATGGGGTTATGAAAAACTGTTTTTT
size: NA
J: TRBJ1-4
D: NA
V: TRBV12-3/TRBV12-4

CDR3: CASSAPGEDHTDTQYF
DNA: TGTGCCAGCAGCGCCCCAGGCGAGGATCACACAGATACGCAGTATTTT
size: once
J: TRBJ2-3
D: NA
V: TRBV5-6